This T cell receptor (beta chain) appears in the sequencing data of a study of shared clonotypes between healthy human individuals. Background on the study: Donors had three CD4 naive, three CD4 memory, two CD8 naive and one CD8 memory plate apiece. Regarding the study as a whole: A handful of donors had 5% to 6% of their naive CD4 clonotypes in common. All-four-donor shared clonotypes had higher generation probabilities than non-shared clonotypes did. Larger estimated richness was generally recorded for naive subsets relative to memory subsets.

Assay: immunoSEQ multiplex PCR; the TCRdb copy retains only in-frame clones and omits some. The table shows 2 million to 2.5 million clones, with approximately 94% occurring only once. As for this clone: The target antigen is unknown.

The germline CDR1 and CDR2 sequences are SEHNR and FQNEAQ (reference sequence). With 2 bases clipped from V and 6 bases from J, the junction kept 6 bases outside the gene matches. This CDR3 contains 15 residues. Terminally differentiated effector memory CD45RA+ cells were left out of the naive CD8 fraction, which was CD45RO-negative and positively selected for CCR7. Sequences were obtained from naive CD8+ T cells sorted from blood. The sequence derives from a man aged 18 to 29 in good health. The chain uses TRBV7-9 and TRBJ2-2; 7 nucleotides align to TRBD1. CDR3 residues: CASSLPDRAAGELFF. DNA of the CDR3: TGTGCCAGCAGCTTACCCGACAGGGCGGCCGGGGAGCTGTTTTTT.